Given below is one T cell receptor (beta chain) in context. Its antigen is still unknown. Germline V gene lookup returns CDR1 SQVTM and CDR2 ANQGSEA. Deletions cut 4 bases from V and 0 bases from J, with 13 bases between. The CDR3 spans 15 residues. TCRdb fed the RT-PCR reads into MiXCR, producing one record per CDR3 protein. In the table there are roughly 650,000 distinct CDR3 sequences, approximately 14% of which are singletons. These data are taken from a study of response to subunit inactivated influenza vaccine. General study results and limits: Authors suggested each seasonal influenza vaccination recruits few new T cells.

The starting material was PBMCs from blood, obtained 12 days after vaccination. This receptor was identified in a man aged 45-65 years who received an inactivated influenza vaccine. J is TRBJ2-1 and V is TRBV29-1; no definite D call. CDR3 sequence: CSVGLALISYNEQFF. Written as DNA, the CDR3 is TGCAGCGTTGGATTGGCTCTAATCTCCTACAATGAGCAGTTCTTC.